This TCR beta chain was documented in a study of graft-versus-host responses after intestinal transplantation. Data came from immunoSEQ multiplex PCR; TCRdb stores just in-frame clones and leaves some out. The sample has more than 65,000 clones; around 90% are singletons. In the case of this clone: Its antigen is unidentified.

The source is a human donor who was the organ donor for an intestinal transplant. The sequencing here drew on unstimulated CD8+ T cells sorted from spleen or lymph node cells, taken before transplant.

The CDR3 coding sequence is TGTGCCTGGAGTATTAGTCCTGCGACAGGCTATGGCTACACCTTC. It is translated as CAWSISPATGYGYTF. The V and J genes are TRBV30 and TRBJ1-2, with D maybe TRBD1 (6 bases). The CDR3 is 15 amino acids. Germline lookup yields CDR1 GTSNPN and CDR2 SVGIG (reference sequence). The V gene lost 2 bases and the J gene lost 4 bases, with 17 bases spanning the gap.